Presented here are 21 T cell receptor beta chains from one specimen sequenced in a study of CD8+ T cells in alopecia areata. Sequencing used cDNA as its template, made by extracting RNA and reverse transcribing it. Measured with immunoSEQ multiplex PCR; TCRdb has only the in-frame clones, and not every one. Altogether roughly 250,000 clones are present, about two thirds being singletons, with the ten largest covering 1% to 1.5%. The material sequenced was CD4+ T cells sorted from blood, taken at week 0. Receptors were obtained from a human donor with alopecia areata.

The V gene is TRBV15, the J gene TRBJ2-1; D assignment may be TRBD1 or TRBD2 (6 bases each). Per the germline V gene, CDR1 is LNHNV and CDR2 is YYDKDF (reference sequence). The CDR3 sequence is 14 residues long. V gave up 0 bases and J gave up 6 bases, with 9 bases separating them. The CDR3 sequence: CATSRDRGGNEQFF. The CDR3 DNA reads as TGTGCCACCAGCAGAGACAGGGGAGGCAATGAGCAGTTCTTC.

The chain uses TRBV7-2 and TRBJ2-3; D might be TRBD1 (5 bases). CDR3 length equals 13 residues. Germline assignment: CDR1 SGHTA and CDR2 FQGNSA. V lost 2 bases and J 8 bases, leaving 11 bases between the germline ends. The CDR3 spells CASSLNRITTQYF. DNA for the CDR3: TGTGCCAGCAGCTTAAACAGGATCACTACGCAGTATTTT.

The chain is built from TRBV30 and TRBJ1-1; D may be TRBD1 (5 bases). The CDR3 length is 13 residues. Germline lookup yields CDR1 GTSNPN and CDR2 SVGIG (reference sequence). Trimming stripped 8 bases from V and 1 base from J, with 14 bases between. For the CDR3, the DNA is TGTGCCACCCAGCCGAGGGGGAACACTGAAGCTTTCTTT. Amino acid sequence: CATQPRGNTEAFF. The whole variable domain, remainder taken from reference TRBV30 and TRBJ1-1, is SQTIHQWPATLVQPVGSPLSLECTVEGTSNPNLYWYRQAAGRGLQLLFYSVGIGQISSEVPQNLSASRPQDRQFILSSKKLLLSDSGFYLCATQPRGNTEAFFGQGTRLTVV.

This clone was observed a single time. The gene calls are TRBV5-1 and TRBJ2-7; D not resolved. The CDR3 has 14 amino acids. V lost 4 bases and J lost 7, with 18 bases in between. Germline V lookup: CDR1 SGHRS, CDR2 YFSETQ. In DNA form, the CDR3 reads TGCGCCAGCAGCCCCCCTGGACCCTCGGGTGAGCAGTACTTC. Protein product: CASSPPGPSGEQYF.

The CDR3 bases are TGTGCCAGCAGCTTGTCTTTCCACGAGCAGTACTTC. Its translation: CASSLSFHEQYF. The J gene is TRBJ2-7, the V gene TRBV5-6; no clear D. From germline, CDR1 is SGHDT and CDR2 YYEEEE. This CDR3 region has 12 residues. Trimming left V 1 base short and J 5 bases short, with 7 bases between.

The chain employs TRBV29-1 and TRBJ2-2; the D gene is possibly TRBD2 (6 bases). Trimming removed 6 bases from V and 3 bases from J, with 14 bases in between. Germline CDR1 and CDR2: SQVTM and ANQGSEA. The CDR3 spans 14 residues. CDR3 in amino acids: CSVMSGRHTGELFF. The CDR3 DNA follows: TGCAGCGTGATGTCGGGGAGGCACACCGGGGAGCTGTTTTTT.

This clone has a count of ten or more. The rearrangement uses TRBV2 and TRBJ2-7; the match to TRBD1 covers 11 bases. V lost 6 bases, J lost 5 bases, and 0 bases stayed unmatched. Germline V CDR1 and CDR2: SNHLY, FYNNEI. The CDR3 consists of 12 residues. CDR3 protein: CASRDRGHEQYF. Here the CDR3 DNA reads TGTGCCAGCAGGGACAGGGGGCACGAGCAGTACTTC.

The CDR3 is CAVSGGAGGYTF. In nucleotides, the CDR3 is TGTGCCGTAAGTGGGGGAGCTGGTGGCTACACCTTC. The rearrangement uses TRBV4-2 and TRBJ1-2, with a weak D call TRBD1 (5 bases). The CDR3 length is 12 residues. From germline, CDR1 is LGHNA and CDR2 YNFKEQ. V gave up 11 bases and J gave up 7 bases, with 17 bases separating them.

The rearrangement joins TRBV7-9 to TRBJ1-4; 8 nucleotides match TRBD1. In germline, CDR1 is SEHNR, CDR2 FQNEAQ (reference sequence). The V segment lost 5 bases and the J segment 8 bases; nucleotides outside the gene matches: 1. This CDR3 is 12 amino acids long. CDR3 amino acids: CASSRTGEKLFF. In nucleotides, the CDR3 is TGTGCCAGCAGCCGGACAGGGGAAAAACTGTTTTTT.

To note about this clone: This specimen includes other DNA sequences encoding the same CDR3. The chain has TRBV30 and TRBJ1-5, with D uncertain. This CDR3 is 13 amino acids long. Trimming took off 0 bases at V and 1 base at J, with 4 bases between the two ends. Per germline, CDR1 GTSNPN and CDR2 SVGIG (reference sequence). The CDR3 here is CAWSVDSNQPQHF. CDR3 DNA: TGTGCCTGGAGTGTAGACAGCAATCAGCCCCAGCATTTT.

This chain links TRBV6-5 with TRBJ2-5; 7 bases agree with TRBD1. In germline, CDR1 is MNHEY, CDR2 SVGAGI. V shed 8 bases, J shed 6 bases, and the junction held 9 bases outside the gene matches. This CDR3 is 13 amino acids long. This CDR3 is CASPRQGTQTQYF. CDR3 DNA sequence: TGTGCCAGCCCCCGACAGGGTACTCAGACCCAGTACTTC.

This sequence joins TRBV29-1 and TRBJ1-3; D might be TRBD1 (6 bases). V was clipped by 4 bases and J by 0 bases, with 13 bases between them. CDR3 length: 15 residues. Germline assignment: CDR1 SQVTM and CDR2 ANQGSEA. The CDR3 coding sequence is TGCAGCGTTGGACAGGAGGGAATCTCTGGAAACACCATATATTTT. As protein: CSVGQEGISGNTIYF.

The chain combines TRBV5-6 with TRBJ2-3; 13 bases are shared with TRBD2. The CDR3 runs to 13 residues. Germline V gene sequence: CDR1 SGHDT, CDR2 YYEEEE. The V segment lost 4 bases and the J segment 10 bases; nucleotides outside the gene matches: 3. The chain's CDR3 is CASSTGTSGAQYF. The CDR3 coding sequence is TGTGCCAGCAGCACGGGGACTAGCGGGGCGCAGTATTTT.

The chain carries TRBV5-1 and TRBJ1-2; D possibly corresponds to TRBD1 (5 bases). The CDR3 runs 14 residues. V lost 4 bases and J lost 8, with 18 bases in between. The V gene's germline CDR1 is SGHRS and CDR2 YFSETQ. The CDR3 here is CASSLGRDLSGYTF. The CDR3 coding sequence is TGCGCCAGCAGCCTTGGCCGGGACTTAAGCGGCTACACCTTC.

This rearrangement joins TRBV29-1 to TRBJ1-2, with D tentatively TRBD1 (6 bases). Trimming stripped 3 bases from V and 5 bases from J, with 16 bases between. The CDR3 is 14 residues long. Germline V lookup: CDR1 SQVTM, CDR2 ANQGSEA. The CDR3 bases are TGCAGCGTTGAGGGGACGGGGGCAATTTATGGCTACACCTTC. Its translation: CSVEGTGAIYGYTF.

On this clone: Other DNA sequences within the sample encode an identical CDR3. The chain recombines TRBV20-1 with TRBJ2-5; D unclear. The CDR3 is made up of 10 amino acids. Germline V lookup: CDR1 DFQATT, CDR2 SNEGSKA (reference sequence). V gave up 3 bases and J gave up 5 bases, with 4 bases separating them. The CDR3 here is CSARLETQYF. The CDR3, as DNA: TGCAGTGCTAGGCTGGAGACCCAGTACTTC.

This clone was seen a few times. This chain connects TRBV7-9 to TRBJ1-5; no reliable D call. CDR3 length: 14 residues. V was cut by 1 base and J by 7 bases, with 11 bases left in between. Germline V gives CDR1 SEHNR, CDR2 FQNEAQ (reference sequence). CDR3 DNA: TGTGCCAGCAGCTTAGGGGGTCTTGGGCAGCCCCAGCATTTT. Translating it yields CASSLGGLGQPQHF.

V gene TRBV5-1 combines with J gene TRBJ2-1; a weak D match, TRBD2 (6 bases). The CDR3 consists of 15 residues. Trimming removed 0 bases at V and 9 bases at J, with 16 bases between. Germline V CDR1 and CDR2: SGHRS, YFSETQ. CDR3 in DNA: TGCGCCAGCAGCTTGGAGGACTATACCCTTGGTGAGCAGTTCTTC. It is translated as CASSLEDYTLGEQFF.

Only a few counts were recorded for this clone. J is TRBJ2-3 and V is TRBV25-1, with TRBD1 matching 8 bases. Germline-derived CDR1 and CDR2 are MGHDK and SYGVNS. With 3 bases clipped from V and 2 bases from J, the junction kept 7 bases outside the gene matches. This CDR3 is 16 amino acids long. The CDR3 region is CASSEIRDRFTDTQYF. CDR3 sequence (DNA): TGTGCCAGCAGTGAGATCCGGGACAGGTTCACAGATACGCAGTATTTT. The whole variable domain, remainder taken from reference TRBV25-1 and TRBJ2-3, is EADIYQTPRYLVIGTGKKITLECSQTMGHDKMYWYQQDPGMELHLIHYSYGVNSTEKGDLSSESTVSRIRTEHFPLTLESARPSHTSQYLCASSEIRDRFTDTQYFGPGTRLTVL.

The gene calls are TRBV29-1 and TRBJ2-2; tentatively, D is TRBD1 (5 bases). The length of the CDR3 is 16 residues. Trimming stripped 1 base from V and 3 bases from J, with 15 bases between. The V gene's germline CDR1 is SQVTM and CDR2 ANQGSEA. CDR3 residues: CSVEVQDSYHTGELFF. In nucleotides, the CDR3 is TGCAGCGTTGAAGTCCAAGACAGCTATCACACCGGGGAGCTGTTTTTT.

The CDR3 bases are TGTGCCAGCAGTACAGGGGTTGAGCAGTTCTTC. Translated: CASSTGVEQFF. This chain joins TRBV2 and TRBJ2-1; the match to TRBD1 covers 7 bases. The V and J ends lost 5 bases and 9 bases, in that order; junction bases with no gene match: 1. Germline CDR1 is SNHLY and CDR2 is FYNNEI. The CDR3 totals 11 residues.